What follows are 10 T cell receptor beta chains derived from one specimen sequenced in a study of OX40 agonist ivuxolimab in advanced cancers. Method: immunoSEQ multiplex PCR; TCRdb's copy keeps in-frame clones and lacks some. The sample consists of around 69,000 clones, roughly nine tenths of them appearing once. Here the sequenced sample was CD4+ or CD8+ T cells sorted from blood, taken in a trial of the OX40 agonist ivuxolimab. These receptors came from an adult with an advanced solid tumor such as melanoma, head and neck, liver or kidney cancer.

This sequence joins TRBV28 and TRBJ2-1, with TRBD2 matching over 9 bases. The CDR3 sequence is 15 residues long. Per germline, CDR1 MDHEN and CDR2 SYDVKM. V lost 5 bases, J lost 5 bases, and 7 bases stayed unmatched. Here the CDR3 DNA reads TGTGCCAGCAGTGTGACTAGCGGAGGGAACAATGAGCAGTTCTTC. It encodes CASSVTSGGNNEQFF.

This rearrangement joins TRBV11-2 to TRBJ1-5; D is unclear. This CDR3 has 12 residues. V was trimmed by 5 bases and J by 7 bases, leaving 9 bases between them. Germline CDR1 is SGHAT and CDR2 is FQNNGV. The CDR3 sequence: CASSTVGQPQHF. CDR3 DNA sequence: TGTGCCAGCAGCACAGTGGGGCAGCCCCAGCATTTT. The full variable domain, in which reference TRBV11-2 and TRBJ1-5 provide the parts outside the CDR3, is EAGVAQSPRYKIIEKRQSVAFWCNPISGHATLYWYQQILGQGPKLLIQFQNNGVVDDSQLPKDRFSAERLKGVDSTLKIQPAKLEDSAVYLCASSTVGQPQHFGDGTRLSIL.

DNA for the CDR3: TGCAGTGCTAGCGACAGTTACGAGCAGTACTTC. Its translation is CSASDSYEQYF. The V and J genes are TRBV20-1 and TRBJ2-7; D might be TRBD1 (5 bases). The V and J ends lost 3 bases and 4 bases respectively, with 7 bases between them. Per the germline V gene, CDR1 is DFQATT and CDR2 is SNEGSKA (reference sequence). This CDR3 is built from 11 residues.

J is TRBJ1-2 and V is TRBV18, with unresolved D. Germline V gene lookup returns CDR1 KGHSH and CDR2 LQKENI. This CDR3 is built from 12 residues. Trimming took 3 bases from V and 4 from J, leaving 6 bases between them. As DNA, the CDR3 is TGTGCCAGCTCACCGAACAGCTATGGCTACACCTTC. Translated, it gives CASSPNSYGYTF.

This chain connects TRBV29-1 to TRBJ2-7, with D possibly TRBD1 on 7 matching bases. This CDR3 is built from 11 residues. Germline V gives CDR1 SQVTM, CDR2 ANQGSEA. The germline V and J ends were trimmed by 7 bases and 6 bases, with 13 bases remaining between them. The CDR3 spells CSGTQGGEQYF. DNA of the CDR3: TGCAGCGGGACCCAGGGGGGCGAGCAGTACTTC.

V gene TRBV5-1 combines with J gene TRBJ2-2, with 7 bases lining up with TRBD1. The J segment lost 3 bases and the V segment lost 7 bases, leaving 12 bases of the junction unmatched. CDR1 is SGHRS, CDR2 YFSETQ, per germline. This CDR3 comprises 16 residues. CDR3 in DNA: TGCGCCAGCCGGAATGAAGGCAGGGGGTACACCGGGGAGCTGTTTTTT. This translates into CASRNEGRGYTGELFF.

Notes on this clone: Additional DNA sequences in this sample encode the identical CDR3. J is TRBJ2-5 and V is TRBV28; 7 nucleotides agree with TRBD1. J gave up 4 bases and V 3 bases, and 5 bases lay outside the gene matches. The CDR3 consists of 14 residues. CDR1 and CDR2 from the germline V gene are MDHEN and SYDVKM. CDR3 DNA sequence: TGTGCCAGCAGTTTTGGACAGGCGAGAGAGACCCAGTACTTC. Amino acids: CASSFGQARETQYF.

The rearrangement uses TRBV7-3 and TRBJ2-2, with 7 bases aligning to TRBD1. The ends lost 5 bases at V and 6 bases at J; junction bases unmatched: 12. The CDR3 extends over 16 amino acids. The germline CDR1 and CDR2 sequences are SGHTA and FQGTGA. CDR3 nucleotide sequence: TGTGCCAGCAGCACCGAAGACAGGGTGGGGGCCGGGGAGCTGTTTTTT. Encoded protein: CASSTEDRVGAGELFF.

The chain uses TRBV5-4 and TRBJ1-2; D is uncertain. Germline assignment: CDR1 SGHNT and CDR2 YYREEE (reference sequence). The CDR3 runs 15 residues. V lost 0 bases to trimming and J lost 7 bases, with 16 bases between them. The CDR3 here is CASSLVGGNRGGYTF. In DNA, the CDR3 is TGTGCCAGCAGCTTGGTGGGAGGGAACCGTGGTGGCTACACCTTC.

The chain uses TRBV21-1 and TRBJ2-7; TRBD2 is the table's D call and was not checked against the DNA. TRBV21-1 corresponds to a pseudogene. There are 14 residues in the CDR3. The CDR3, as DNA: TGTGCCAGCAGCAAAAAGGAGGTCCCTGGCGAGCAGTACTTC. This codes for CASSKKEVPGEQYF.